Listed below are T cell receptor beta chains from one sample, sequenced in a study of blood T cell repertoires in COVID-19. TCRdb's copy holds only in-frame clones and misses some; the assay was immunoSEQ multiplex PCR. The sample has 200,000 to 250,000 clones; 75% to 85% are singletons. The sequencing input was peripheral blood. The receptor source for this set is a woman aged 30 to 39 with COVID-19, enrolled during active disease. The CDR3 runs from the conserved cysteine through the conserved F or W. D genes are given only for firm matches. Where a row states a size, it is once, few, many or the class of an expanded clone; other rows omit it.

j_call: TRBJ1-5
d_call: TRBD1
clone_size: -
v_call: TRBV6-5
cdr3_nt: TGTGCCAGCAACAACAGGGGACGGCCCCAGCATTTT
cdr3_aa: CASNNRGRPQHF

j_call: TRBJ2-7
d_call: -
clone_size: -
v_call: TRBV11-2
cdr3_nt: TGTGCCAGCAGCTTAGATTCCACGAGATTGTACGAGCAGTACTTC
cdr3_aa: CASSLDSTRLYEQYF

j_call: TRBJ2-3
d_call: -
clone_size: -
v_call: TRBV7-2
cdr3_nt: TGTGCCAGCAGGTTCGTGTTGCGGAGGGGAGTTACAGATACGCAGTATTTT
cdr3_aa: CASRFVLRRGVTDTQYF

j_call: TRBJ1-1
d_call: TRBD1
clone_size: once
v_call: TRBV10-3
cdr3_nt: TGTGCCATCAGGAGAGGGACAGGCGTGAACACTGAAGCTTTCTTT
cdr3_aa: CAIRRGTGVNTEAFF

j_call: TRBJ2-3
d_call: TRBD1
clone_size: -
v_call: TRBV5-4
cdr3_nt: TGTGCCAGCAGCCTCCGGGACAGGGGGCCCGGAGATACGCAGTATTTT
cdr3_aa: CASSLRDRGPGDTQYF

j_call: TRBJ2-1
d_call: TRBD2
clone_size: few
v_call: TRBV2
cdr3_nt: TGTGCCAGCAGTGTGCAGCGGGGGGGCGACAATGAGCAGTTCTTC
cdr3_aa: CASSVQRGGDNEQFF

j_call: TRBJ1-5
d_call: TRBD1
clone_size: -
v_call: TRBV6-2/TRBV6-3
cdr3_nt: TGTGCCAGCAGTAGAAGACAGGGGGCTTCTCAGCCCCAGCATTTT
cdr3_aa: CASSRRQGASQPQHF

j_call: TRBJ2-7
d_call: TRBD1
clone_size: -
v_call: TRBV24-1
cdr3_nt: TGTGCCACCAGCGGACAGGGGGCGGGCGAGCAGTACTTC
cdr3_aa: CATSGQGAGEQYF

j_call: TRBJ2-1
d_call: TRBD2
clone_size: -
v_call: TRBV3-1/TRBV3-2
cdr3_nt: TGTGCCAGCAGCCCGCGGACTAGCGGGAGCAATGAGCAGTTCTTC
cdr3_aa: CASSPRTSGSNEQFF

j_call: TRBJ2-7
d_call: TRBD1
clone_size: -
v_call: TRBV5-1
cdr3_nt: TGCGCCAGCAGCAGAGGACAGGGCCCAACCTACGAGCAGTACTTC
cdr3_aa: CASSRGQGPTYEQYF

j_call: TRBJ2-7
d_call: TRBD1
clone_size: -
v_call: TRBV18
cdr3_nt: TGTGCCAGCTCTCAACCGGGACAGGGAGACTACGAGCAGTACTTC
cdr3_aa: CASSQPGQGDYEQYF

j_call: TRBJ1-1
d_call: TRBD1
clone_size: -
v_call: TRBV2
cdr3_nt: TGTGCCAGCAGGGCCGAAGACAGGGTGACTGAAGCTTTCTTT
cdr3_aa: CASRAEDRVTEAFF

j_call: TRBJ2-7
d_call: TRBD1
clone_size: -
v_call: TRBV7-6
cdr3_nt: TGTGCCAGCAGCTTAGACAGGGGGGACGAGCAGTACTTC
cdr3_aa: CASSLDRGDEQYF

j_call: TRBJ2-7
d_call: -
clone_size: -
v_call: TRBV5-4
cdr3_nt: TGTGCCAGCAGGGTATTCGGCAGGGGACACGAGCAGTACTTC
cdr3_aa: CASRVFGRGHEQYF

j_call: TRBJ1-5
d_call: TRBD1
clone_size: -
v_call: TRBV7-9
cdr3_nt: TGTGCCAGCAGCTCCGCTCCGGGACAGGGCAGGACAAGGCATCAGCCCCAGCATTTT
cdr3_aa: CASSSAPGQGRTRHQPQHF

j_call: TRBJ1-2
d_call: TRBD1
clone_size: -
v_call: TRBV19
cdr3_nt: TGTGCCAGTAGGGGACAGGGGGCCTATGGCTACACCTTC
cdr3_aa: CASRGQGAYGYTF

j_call: TRBJ2-7
d_call: -
clone_size: -
v_call: TRBV11-1
cdr3_nt: TGTGCCAGCAGCCGGTCTTTGGCAGGATACGAGCAGTACTTC
cdr3_aa: CASSRSLAGYEQYF

j_call: TRBJ1-2
d_call: -
clone_size: -
v_call: TRBV19
cdr3_nt: TGTGCCAGTAGTAACAGGGACTATGGCTACACCTTC
cdr3_aa: CASSNRDYGYTF

j_call: TRBJ2-7
d_call: TRBD2
clone_size: -
v_call: TRBV5-1
cdr3_nt: TGCGCCAGCAGGTGGACTAGCGGGGAAAAACGCGAGCAGTACTTC
cdr3_aa: CASRWTSGEKREQYF

j_call: TRBJ2-7
d_call: -
clone_size: -
v_call: TRBV13
cdr3_nt: TGTGCCAGCAGCCCGGGTGGGTACGAGCAGTACTTC
cdr3_aa: CASSPGGYEQYF

j_call: TRBJ2-4
d_call: -
clone_size: -
v_call: TRBV25-1
cdr3_nt: TGTGCCAGCAGTGAGACAGCTATAGCCAAAAACATTCAGTACTTC
cdr3_aa: CASSETAIAKNIQYF

j_call: TRBJ2-5
d_call: TRBD1
clone_size: -
v_call: TRBV5-4
cdr3_nt: TGTGCCAGCAGCTTGGGAGGCAGGGGGCGACGAGAGACCCAGTACTTC
cdr3_aa: CASSLGGRGRRETQYF

j_call: TRBJ2-6
d_call: -
clone_size: -
v_call: TRBV18
cdr3_nt: TGTGCCAGCTCACCGGTCAGCTCTGGGGCCAACGTCCTGACTTTC
cdr3_aa: CASSPVSSGANVLTF

j_call: TRBJ2-3
d_call: -
clone_size: -
v_call: TRBV4-2
cdr3_nt: TGTGCCAGCAGCCAAGATGCAGGAGATACGCAGTATTTT
cdr3_aa: CASSQDAGDTQYF

j_call: TRBJ1-4
d_call: -
clone_size: -
v_call: TRBV24-1
cdr3_nt: TGTGCCACCAGTGATGAATCGGTACAGTTTGGGGAAAAACTGTTTTTT
cdr3_aa: CATSDESVQFGEKLFF

j_call: TRBJ2-3
d_call: TRBD2
clone_size: -
v_call: TRBV7-9
cdr3_nt: TGTGCCAGCAGCCCGCGGGGGGGAGGAGATACGCAGTATTTT
cdr3_aa: CASSPRGGGDTQYF

j_call: TRBJ1-2
d_call: -
clone_size: -
v_call: TRBV5-3
cdr3_nt: TGTGCCAGAAGCTTAGTTCTATCCCCTGTTGGCTATGGCTACACCTTC
cdr3_aa: CARSLVLSPVGYGYTF

j_call: TRBJ2-7
d_call: -
clone_size: -
v_call: TRBV18
cdr3_nt: TGTGCCAGCTCACCAGGGCTCTCCTACGAGCAGTACTTC
cdr3_aa: CASSPGLSYEQYF

j_call: TRBJ2-7
d_call: -
clone_size: -
v_call: TRBV4-1
cdr3_nt: TGCGCCAGCAGCCGAGAGGTTCAGTCCTACGAGCAGTACTTC
cdr3_aa: CASSREVQSYEQYF

j_call: TRBJ2-1
d_call: TRBD2
clone_size: -
v_call: TRBV19
cdr3_nt: TGTGCCAGTACCTTTAGCGGGATTAATGAGCAGTTCTTC
cdr3_aa: CASTFSGINEQFF

j_call: TRBJ2-2
d_call: -
clone_size: -
v_call: TRBV5-1
cdr3_nt: TGCGCCAGCAGCTTGGAACATTCGAACACCGGGGAGCTGTTTTTT
cdr3_aa: CASSLEHSNTGELFF

j_call: TRBJ1-1
d_call: -
clone_size: -
v_call: TRBV5-4
cdr3_nt: TGTGCCAGCAGCTCCCCATTGGGGGGTGTGAACACTGAAGCTTTCTTT
cdr3_aa: CASSSPLGGVNTEAFF

j_call: TRBJ2-3
d_call: TRBD1
clone_size: -
v_call: TRBV19
cdr3_nt: TGTGCCAGTAGTATGGGACAGGGCACAGATACGCAGTATTTT
cdr3_aa: CASSMGQGTDTQYF

j_call: TRBJ1-1
d_call: -
clone_size: -
v_call: TRBV2
cdr3_nt: TGTGCCAGCAGTGTTGGGACAAGCCCGACTGAAGCTTTCTTT
cdr3_aa: CASSVGTSPTEAFF

j_call: TRBJ1-1
d_call: -
clone_size: -
v_call: TRBV30
cdr3_nt: TGTGCCTGTGGCAGGGTCAACACTGAAGCTTTCTTT
cdr3_aa: CACGRVNTEAFF

j_call: TRBJ2-7
d_call: TRBD1
clone_size: -
v_call: TRBV6-5
cdr3_nt: TGTGCCAGCAGTTACCTCGGACAGGGCCACGAGCAGTACTTC
cdr3_aa: CASSYLGQGHEQYF

j_call: TRBJ2-7
d_call: -
clone_size: -
v_call: TRBV2
cdr3_nt: TGTGCCAGCAGTGAAAGGGGTCTCATCTCCTACGAGCAGTACTTC
cdr3_aa: CASSERGLISYEQYF

j_call: TRBJ2-1
d_call: TRBD2
clone_size: -
v_call: TRBV10-3
cdr3_nt: TGTGCCATCAGGGGGACTAGCGGCAATGAGCAGTTCTTC
cdr3_aa: CAIRGTSGNEQFF

j_call: TRBJ1-5
d_call: -
clone_size: few
v_call: TRBV5-1
cdr3_nt: TGCGCCAGCAGCTTGGGCAGGGGCTACAATCAGCCCCAGCATTTT
cdr3_aa: CASSLGRGYNQPQHF

j_call: TRBJ2-7
d_call: TRBD2
clone_size: -
v_call: TRBV3-1/TRBV3-2
cdr3_nt: TGTGCCAGCAGCCCCGGGACTAGCGGCTACGAGCAGTACTTC
cdr3_aa: CASSPGTSGYEQYF

j_call: TRBJ2-7
d_call: TRBD1
clone_size: -
v_call: TRBV14
cdr3_nt: TGTGCCAGCAGCCAAGTCCGGGACAGGCTGTACTTC
cdr3_aa: CASSQVRDRLYF

j_call: TRBJ1-6
d_call: TRBD1
clone_size: -
v_call: TRBV7-9
cdr3_nt: TGTGCCAGCAGCTTCTCAGGGGGGAATTCACCCCTCCACTTT
cdr3_aa: CASSFSGGNSPLHF

j_call: TRBJ2-2
d_call: -
clone_size: few
v_call: TRBV9
cdr3_nt: TGTGCCAGCAGCTCGCTACAGGGTTCTGGGGAGCTGTTTTTT
cdr3_aa: CASSSLQGSGELFF

j_call: TRBJ2-1
d_call: TRBD2
clone_size: -
v_call: TRBV9
cdr3_nt: TGTGCCAGCAGCGTGGACATAGCGGGAGGCCCGGGAAATGAGCAGTTCTTC
cdr3_aa: CASSVDIAGGPGNEQFF

j_call: TRBJ1-2
d_call: -
clone_size: -
v_call: TRBV5-3
cdr3_nt: TGTGCCAGAAGCTTGGGGAACAGGCTCGATACCTATGGCTACACCTTC
cdr3_aa: CARSLGNRLDTYGYTF

j_call: TRBJ2-2
d_call: TRBD1
clone_size: -
v_call: TRBV11-2
cdr3_nt: TGTGCCAGCAGCTCACAGGGGGCCTTCACCGGGGAGCTGTTTTTT
cdr3_aa: CASSSQGAFTGELFF

j_call: TRBJ1-2
d_call: TRBD1
clone_size: few
v_call: TRBV5-6
cdr3_nt: TGTGCCAGCAGCCTGGGGACAGGGGGCCCCCTCAGCTATGGCTACACCTTC
cdr3_aa: CASSLGTGGPLSYGYTF

j_call: TRBJ2-7
d_call: -
clone_size: -
v_call: TRBV9
cdr3_nt: TGTGCCAGCAGCGATGGGCAGGGAAGCTCCTACGAGCAGTACTTC
cdr3_aa: CASSDGQGSSYEQYF

j_call: TRBJ2-3
d_call: -
clone_size: -
v_call: TRBV4-1
cdr3_nt: TGCGCCAGCAGCCAAGTTCCCCTTACAGATACGCAGTATTTT
cdr3_aa: CASSQVPLTDTQYF

j_call: TRBJ2-7
d_call: -
clone_size: many
v_call: TRBV5-6
cdr3_nt: TGTGCCAGCAGAGGCCGTCCAGGGTACGAGCAGTACTTC
cdr3_aa: CASRGRPGYEQYF

j_call: TRBJ1-2
d_call: -
clone_size: -
v_call: TRBV4-1
cdr3_nt: TGCGCCAGCAGCCAACCCGACAGCAAGAACTATGGCTACACCTTC
cdr3_aa: CASSQPDSKNYGYTF

j_call: TRBJ1-2
d_call: -
clone_size: few
v_call: TRBV6-2/TRBV6-3
cdr3_nt: TGTGCCAGCAGCCCTTCCAGAGGGCGAGGCTATGGCTACACCTTC
cdr3_aa: CASSPSRGRGYGYTF

j_call: TRBJ2-2
d_call: -
clone_size: -
v_call: TRBV7-9
cdr3_nt: TGTGCCAGCAGCTTACGGCCAGGGGCAGAGACCGGGGAGCTGTTTTTT
cdr3_aa: CASSLRPGAETGELFF

j_call: TRBJ1-4
d_call: -
clone_size: -
v_call: TRBV3-1/TRBV3-2
cdr3_nt: TGTGCCAGCAGCCAAGAAAACAAGGGTTGGGGCGAAAAACTGTTTTTT
cdr3_aa: CASSQENKGWGEKLFF

j_call: TRBJ2-3
d_call: TRBD2
clone_size: -
v_call: TRBV15
cdr3_nt: TGTGCCACCAGCGGACTAGTTTTTGGGAGCGCAGATACGCAGTATTTT
cdr3_aa: CATSGLVFGSADTQYF

j_call: TRBJ1-1
d_call: -
clone_size: -
v_call: TRBV30
cdr3_nt: TGTGCCTGGAGTGTGGCGGCACGGGGGAACACTGAAGCTTTCTTT
cdr3_aa: CAWSVAARGNTEAFF

j_call: TRBJ2-3
d_call: TRBD2
clone_size: -
v_call: TRBV19
cdr3_nt: TGTGCCAGTAAGGGGCTAGCGGGGAAATTTACAGATACGCAGTATTTT
cdr3_aa: CASKGLAGKFTDTQYF

j_call: TRBJ1-1
d_call: -
clone_size: -
v_call: TRBV6-2/TRBV6-3
cdr3_nt: TGTGCCAGCAGCCTAACCCAGGGTTCGAACACTGAAGCTTTCTTT
cdr3_aa: CASSLTQGSNTEAFF

j_call: TRBJ2-1
d_call: TRBD2
clone_size: -
v_call: TRBV14
cdr3_nt: TGTGCCAGCAGCCAAGGTCAATCTAGCGGGAGTTACAATGAGCAGTTCTTC
cdr3_aa: CASSQGQSSGSYNEQFF